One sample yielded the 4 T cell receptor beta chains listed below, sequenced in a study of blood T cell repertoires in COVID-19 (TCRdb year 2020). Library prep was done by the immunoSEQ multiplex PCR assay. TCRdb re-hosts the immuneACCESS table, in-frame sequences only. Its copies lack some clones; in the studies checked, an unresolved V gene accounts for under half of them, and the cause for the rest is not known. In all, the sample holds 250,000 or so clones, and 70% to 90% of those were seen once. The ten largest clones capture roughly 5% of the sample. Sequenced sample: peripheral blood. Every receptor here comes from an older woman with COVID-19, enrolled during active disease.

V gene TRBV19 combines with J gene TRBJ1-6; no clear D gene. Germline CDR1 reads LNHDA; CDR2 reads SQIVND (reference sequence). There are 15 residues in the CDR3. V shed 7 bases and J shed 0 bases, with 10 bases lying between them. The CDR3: CASTPTSSYNSPLHF. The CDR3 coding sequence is TGTGCCAGTACCCCGACTTCCTCCTATAATTCACCCCTCCACTTT.

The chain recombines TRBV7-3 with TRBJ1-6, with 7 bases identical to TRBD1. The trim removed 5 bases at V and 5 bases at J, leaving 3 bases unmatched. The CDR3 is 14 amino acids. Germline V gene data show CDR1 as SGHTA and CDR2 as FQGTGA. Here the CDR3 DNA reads TGTGCCAGCAGCCCCGGGACAGATAATTCACCCCTCCACTTT. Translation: CASSPGTDNSPLHF.

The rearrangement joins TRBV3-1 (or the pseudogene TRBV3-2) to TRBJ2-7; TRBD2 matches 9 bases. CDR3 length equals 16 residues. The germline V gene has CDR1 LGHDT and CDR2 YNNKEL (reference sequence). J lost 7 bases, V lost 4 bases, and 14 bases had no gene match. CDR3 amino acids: CASSPLRAGGPGEQYF. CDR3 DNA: TGTGCCAGCAGCCCCCTGAGGGCGGGAGGGCCGGGGGAGCAGTACTTC.

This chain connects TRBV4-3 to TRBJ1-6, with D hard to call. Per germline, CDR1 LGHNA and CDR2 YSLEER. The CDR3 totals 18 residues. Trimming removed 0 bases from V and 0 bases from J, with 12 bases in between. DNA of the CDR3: TGCGCCAGCAGCCAAGAGCCGTCCGGGAGCTCCTATAATTCACCCCTCCACTTT. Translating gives CASSQEPSGSSYNSPLHF.